This record looks at one T cell receptor beta chain sequence and its context. The antigen remains undetermined. This entry comes from a study of early stage breast cancer tumors. Study conclusions and caveats: Comparing each tissue with blood distinguished tumor from normal in most of the 16 patients.

This CDR3 comprises 17 residues. The V gene end was trimmed by 2 bases and the J gene end by 0 bases; junction bases not matched to a gene: 9. Using immunoSEQ multiplex PCR, the repertoire was profiled, and TCRdb retains in-frame clones only, with some absent. Seen here are 45,000 to 50,000 clones, 83% observed once, and the top ten hold about 1.3%. Source material: blood. The rearrangement joins TRBV23-1 to TRBJ2-7, with 8 bases aligning to TRBD1. TRBV23-1 is filed as an ORF, its function uncertain. This TCR derives from a person between 50 and 60 years old with breast cancer. The CDR3 loop reads CASSQQFRDRSSYEQYF. In nucleotides, the CDR3 is TGCGCCAGCAGTCAACAATTCCGGGACAGGAGCTCCTACGAGCAGTACTTC.